The present T cell receptor beta chain was sequenced within a study of T cells in Graves' hyperthyroidism and ophthalmopathy. Looking at the study overall: At the time of initial diagnosis and before any treatment, peripheral blood was collected.

The CDR3 is 12 residues long. With 10 bases clipped from V and 10 bases from J, the junction kept 8 bases outside the gene matches. The germline CDR1 and CDR2 sequences are SGDLS and YYNGEE. Uncontrolled infection, other autoimmune disease, pregnancy or lactation led to exclusion. The source of the PBMCs was roughly 10 ml of fresh peripheral blood. This clonotype was detected ten times or more. The TCR beta CDR3 regions underwent amplification using RNA transcripts as the source. The HTBI primer set served for first-round RT-PCR of the TCR CDR3. From the multiplex PCR reads, TCRdb called clonotypes with MiXCR, one entry per CDR3 protein. Of 300,000 to 500,000 distinct CDR3 sequences in the sample, more than 13% were seen once.

This chain joins TRBV9 and TRBJ2-1; 10 bases fit TRBD2. This sequence originates from a man over 45 with Graves' ophthalmopathy. Specimen: blood. CDR3 in amino acids: CASQRTSGEQFF. The CDR3 DNA sequence: TGTGCCTCCCAGAGGACTAGCGGAGAGCAGTTCTTC.